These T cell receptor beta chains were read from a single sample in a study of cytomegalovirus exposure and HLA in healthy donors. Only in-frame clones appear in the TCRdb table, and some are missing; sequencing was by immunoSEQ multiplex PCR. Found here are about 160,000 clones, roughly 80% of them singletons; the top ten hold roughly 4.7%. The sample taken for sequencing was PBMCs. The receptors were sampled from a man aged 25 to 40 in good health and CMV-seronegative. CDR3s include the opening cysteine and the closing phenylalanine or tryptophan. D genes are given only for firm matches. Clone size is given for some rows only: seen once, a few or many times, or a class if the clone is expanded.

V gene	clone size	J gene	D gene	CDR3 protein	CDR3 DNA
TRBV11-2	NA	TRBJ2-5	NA	CASSPRGGANQETQYF	TGTGCCAGCAGCCCGAGAGGGGGGGCCAACCAAGAGACCCAGTACTTC
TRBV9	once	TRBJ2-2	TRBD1	CASSSTGYGELFF	TGTGCCAGCAGCTCGACAGGGTACGGGGAGCTGTTTTTT
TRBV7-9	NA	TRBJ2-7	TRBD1	CASSFLHPGQASYEQYF	TGTGCCAGCAGCTTTCTCCATCCGGGACAGGCTTCCTACGAGCAGTACTTC
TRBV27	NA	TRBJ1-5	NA	CASSSVPGWGNQPQHF	TGTGCCAGCAGTTCTGTCCCAGGTTGGGGCAATCAGCCCCAGCATTTT
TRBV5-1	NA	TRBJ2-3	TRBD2	CASASGSSTSADTQYF	TGCGCCAGCGCTAGCGGTTCTTCCACTAGCGCAGATACGCAGTATTTT
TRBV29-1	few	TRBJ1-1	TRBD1	CSVTGGPNTEAFF	TGCAGCGTTACAGGGGGCCCGAACACTGAAGCTTTCTTT
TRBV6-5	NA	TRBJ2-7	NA	CASSYARGVFYEQYF	TGTGCCAGCAGTTACGCCAGGGGGGTTTTCTACGAGCAGTACTTC
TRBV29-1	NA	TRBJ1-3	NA	CSVGTEVNTIYF	TGCAGCGTTGGCACCGAGGTGAACACCATATATTTT
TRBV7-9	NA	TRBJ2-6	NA	CASSSPPDVLTF	TGTGCCAGCAGCTCCCCACCGGACGTCCTGACTTTC
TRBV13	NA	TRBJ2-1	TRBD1	CASSDGQGLYGGGFF	TGTGCCAGCAGTGACGGACAGGGGCTATACGGTGGTGGGTTCTTC
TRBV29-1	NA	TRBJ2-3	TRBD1	CSVEGGQGVDTQYF	TGCAGCGTTGAAGGGGGACAGGGGGTTGATACGCAGTATTTT
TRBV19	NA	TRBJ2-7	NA	CASSLRQTPYEQYF	TGTGCCAGTAGTCTACGACAGACACCCTACGAGCAGTACTTC
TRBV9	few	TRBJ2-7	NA	CASSVEGGAAYEQYF	TGTGCCAGCAGCGTAGAGGGGGGGGCGGCCTACGAGCAGTACTTC
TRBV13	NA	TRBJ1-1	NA	CASSRYAGLLTEAFF	TGTGCCAGCAGTAGGTATGCGGGACTCCTTACTGAAGCTTTCTTT
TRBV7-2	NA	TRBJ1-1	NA	CASSLLAGIPTEAFF	TGTGCCAGCAGCTTACTGGCAGGAATTCCCACTGAAGCTTTCTTT
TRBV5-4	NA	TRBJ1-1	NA	CASSLSGDQTEAFF	TGTGCCAGCAGCTTGTCAGGGGACCAGACTGAAGCTTTCTTT
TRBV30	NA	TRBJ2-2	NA	CAWSPLSRDTGELFF	TGTGCCTGGAGTCCCCTATCCCGCGACACCGGGGAGCTGTTTTTT
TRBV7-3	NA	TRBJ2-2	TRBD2	CASSLSGAPNTGELFF	TGTGCCAGCAGCCTTAGCGGGGCCCCGAACACCGGGGAGCTGTTTTTT
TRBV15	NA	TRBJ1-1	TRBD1	CATSVRGLIEAFF	TGTGCCACCAGCGTCAGGGGGCTGATTGAAGCTTTCTTT
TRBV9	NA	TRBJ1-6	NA	CAGAEGNNSPLHF	TGTGCCGGAGCGGAGGGGAACAATTCACCCCTCCACTTT
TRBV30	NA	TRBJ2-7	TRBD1	CAWSSGTGLYEQYF	TGTGCCTGGAGCTCCGGGACAGGGCTCTACGAGCAGTACTTC
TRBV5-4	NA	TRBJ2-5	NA	CASSPGSRGQETQYF	TGTGCCAGCAGCCCGGGCTCACGGGGCCAAGAGACCCAGTACTTC
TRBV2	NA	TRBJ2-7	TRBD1	CASATGVEQYF	TGTGCCAGCGCGACAGGGGTCGAGCAGTACTTC
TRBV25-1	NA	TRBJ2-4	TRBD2	CASSEGSGENIQYF	TGTGCCAGCAGTGAGGGGAGCGGGGAAAACATTCAGTACTTC
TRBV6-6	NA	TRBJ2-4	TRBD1	CASGTGGVDIQYF	TGTGCCAGCGGCACAGGGGGTGTGGACATTCAGTACTTC
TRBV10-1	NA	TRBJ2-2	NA	CASSESLATGELFF	TGCGCCAGCAGTGAGTCGCTAGCGACCGGGGAGCTGTTTTTT
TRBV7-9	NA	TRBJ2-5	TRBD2	CASSPSGEETQYF	TGTGCCAGCAGCCCGAGCGGGGAAGAGACCCAGTACTTC
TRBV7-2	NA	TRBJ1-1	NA	CASSLQGGIRNTEAFF	TGTGCCAGCAGCTTACAAGGAGGGATACGGAACACTGAAGCTTTCTTT
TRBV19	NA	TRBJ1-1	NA	CASSIGRNTEAFF	TGTGCCAGTAGTATTGGCAGGAACACTGAAGCTTTCTTT
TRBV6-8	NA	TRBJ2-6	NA	CASRGVYSGANVLTF	TGTGCCAGCAGGGGCGTCTACTCTGGGGCCAACGTCCTGACTTTC
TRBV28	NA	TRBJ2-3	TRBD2	CASSFHGREGGDTQYF	TGTGCCAGCAGTTTTCACGGGCGGGAGGGGGGGGATACGCAGTATTTT
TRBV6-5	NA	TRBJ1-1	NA	CASSFRDTLGNTEAFF	TGTGCCAGCAGTTTCCGAGATACCCTCGGGAACACTGAAGCTTTCTTT